The rows below give T cell receptor beta chains drawn from one sample of a study of patients and donors after allogeneic stem cell transplantation. TCRdb passed the RT-PCR reads through MiXCR, listing each CDR3 protein once. The table records about 24,000 distinct CDR3 sequences, roughly 43% of them present only once. The sequencing input was blood, either unsorted or a sorted T cell fraction (not recorded which). These receptors were collected from a human donor who was either an allogeneic HSCT recipient or a stem cell or donor lymphocyte infusion donor (not recorded which). It is not recorded whose cells these are; they may come from a transplant donor. Both conserved end residues are trimmed from each CDR3.

TRBV12-3/TRBV12-4 ASSLGLTDTQY
TRBV20-1 SASVKTVKNIQY
TRBV19 ASSIYNEQF
TRBV12-3/TRBV12-4 ASSWPSGRANIQY
TRBV19 ASSIRGSQPQH
TRBV6-5 ASRQGGDYGYT
TRBV7-9 ASGIQGTEAF
TRBV5-1 ASSLPSDEQF
TRBV6-2/TRBV6-3 ASSYPGTGAYGYT
TRBV7-2 ASSPPAGAPNTGELF
TRBV5-1 ASSLGFSGNTIY
TRBV12-3/TRBV12-4 ASSPERGQGAYRGINEQF
TRBV2 ASRGATNEKLF
TRBV5-1 ASSLAEAGTGYGYT
TRBV7-8 ASSLGRGNSPLH
TRBV5-1 ASSLVGGRYGNTIY
TRBV18 ASSGQGQYNEQF
TRBV21-1 ASSKGTAGWNTEAF
TRBV3-1 ASSQGRQGIYGNTIY
TRBV5-1 ASSLVQAGELF
TRBV12-3/TRBV12-4 ASSFGQGARQPQH
TRBV10-3 AISEGRVPAEAF
TRBV5-6 ASSLEYGPIGTEAF
TRBV6-2/TRBV6-3 ASSYVGSTEAF
TRBV5-1 ASRIGGVGANVLT
TRBV29-1 SAGGTYEQY
TRBV25-1 ASSERDRLRTEAF
TRBV5-4 ASSLTGGDTQY
TRBV12-3/TRBV12-4 ASSWGTGNGYT
TRBV7-9 ASSRTSGRTNEQY
TRBV5-5 ASSLGPGAYEQY
TRBV7-9 ASSFGVSIGETQY
TRBV10-3 AISESQAGQGGEQY
TRBV12-3/TRBV12-4 ASSLRPNRGRETQY
TRBV9 ASSSRTGPRGYT
TRBV11-2 ASNVGTGTYNEQF
TRBV13 ASSWTGQGWEKLF
TRBV10-3 AIMGRAGAEAF
TRBV5-1 ASSKSGTPPTYEQY
TRBV18 ASSPGTGGTNTGELF
TRBV3-1 ASSQDRGSYEQY
TRBV7-9 ASSTLGIRDREQETQY
TRBV5-1 ASSLPVNTEAF
TRBV12-3/TRBV12-4 ASSFDWGGGNEKLF
TRBV7-9 ASSSGTNTEAF
TRBV4-2 ASSLGLAGTSIAEQY
TRBV3-1 ASSQERAVGQGFNQPQH
TRBV2 ASSKTVGAGYEQF
TRBV29-1 SVAGKGSGANVLT
TRBV29-1 SVDGTSSNIQY